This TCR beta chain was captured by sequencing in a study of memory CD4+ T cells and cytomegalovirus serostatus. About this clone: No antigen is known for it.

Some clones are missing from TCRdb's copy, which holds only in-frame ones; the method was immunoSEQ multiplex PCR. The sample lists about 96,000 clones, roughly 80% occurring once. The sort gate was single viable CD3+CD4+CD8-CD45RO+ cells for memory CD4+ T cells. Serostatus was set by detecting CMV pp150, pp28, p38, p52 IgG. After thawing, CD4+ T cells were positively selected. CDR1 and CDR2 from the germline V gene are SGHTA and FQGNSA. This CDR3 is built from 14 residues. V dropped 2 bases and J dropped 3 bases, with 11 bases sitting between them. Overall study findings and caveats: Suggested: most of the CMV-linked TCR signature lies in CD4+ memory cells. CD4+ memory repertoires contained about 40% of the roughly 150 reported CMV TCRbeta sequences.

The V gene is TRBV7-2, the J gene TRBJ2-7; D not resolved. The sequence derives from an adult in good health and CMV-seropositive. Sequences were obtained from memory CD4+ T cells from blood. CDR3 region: CASSLSPDNYEQYF. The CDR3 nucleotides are TGTGCCAGCAGCTTATCGCCAGACAACTACGAGCAGTACTTC.